The source of this T cell receptor beta chain is a study of cytomegalovirus exposure and HLA in healthy donors. Study summary: Inside one of the first data releases sat some 85 million unique TCRs taken from HLA-typed donors.

Concerning this clone: Its antigen is undetermined.

PCR primers comprised 60 Vbeta and 13 Jbeta primers. The repertoire was sequenced with immunoSEQ multiplex PCR; TCRdb's copy has only in-frame clones and lacks some. Seen here are around 180,000 clones, over 60% observed once, and the top ten hold roughly 5%. Findings and caveats of the study: The study labeled fewer than 200 TCR beta chains cytomegalovirus-associated. The number of N-insertions in an Asian-associated ancestry cluster was reportedly below the approximately 700-donor mean in a later analysis.

The V gene end was trimmed by 5 bases and the J gene end by 4 bases; junction bases not matched to a gene: 11. Germline V lookup: CDR1 KGHSH, CDR2 LQKENI. The CDR3 has 16 residues. The specimen was PBMCs. This TCR was recovered from a man in his forties in good health and CMV-seronegative. This chain links TRBV18 with TRBJ1-2; 9 nucleotides line up with TRBD1. Here the CDR3 DNA reads TGTGCCAGCTCATCGTCCCTACAGGGGGCGACCTATGGCTACACCTTC. Protein product: CASSSSLQGATYGYTF. The full variable domain, completed using reference TRBV18 and TRBJ1-2, is NAGVMQNPRHLVRRRGQEARLRCSPMKGHSHVYWYRQLPEEGLKFMVYLQKENIIDESGMPKERFSAEFPKEGPSILRIQQVVRGDSAAYFCASSSSLQGATYGYTFGSGTRLTVV.